This T cell receptor beta chain comes out of a study of T cells expressing NK-cell markers. CDR1 and CDR2 from the germline V gene are DFQATT and SNEGSKA (reference sequence). CDR3 length equals 14 residues. TCRdb re-called the 5' RACE reads and catalogs CDR3 proteins one per entry, DNA excluded. The repertoire table contains about 450,000 distinct CDR3 sequences. The receptor was isolated from a woman between 18 and 75 years old in good health. The V gene is TRBV20-1, the J gene TRBJ1-5; TCRdb picks TRBD1, but there is no DNA to check that call. What was sequenced was blood T cells: a sorted CD56 or NKG2C T cell subset, CD4+ or CD8+ T cells, or bulk PBMC T cells (not recorded which). CDR3 amino acids: CSAKGPGSGQPQHF.